The present TCR beta chain was sequenced within a study of blood T cell repertoires in COVID-19. Study-level information: Researchers got acute and convalescent COVID-19 samples from the United States, Italy and Spain.

Authors' methods: Reference gene primer amplification gave nucleated cell count estimates. Some clones are missing from TCRdb's copy, which holds only in-frame ones; the method was immunoSEQ multiplex PCR. V and J calls and clone size are those listed in that table; D and trimming were worked out from the DNA. The sample has about 220,000 clones; 70% to 85% are singletons. Germline CDR1 is SQVTM and CDR2 is ANQGSEA. V lost 4 bases, J lost 2 bases, and 10 bases lay in between. The CDR3 is 13 amino acids. Donors of Cohort 3 who recovered were those that had two negative PCRs, clearance, or symptom resolution.

The sequenced sample was PBMCs or T cells enriched from blood (not recorded which). The chain combines TRBV29-1 with TRBJ2-3; tentative D call: TRBD1 (5 bases). The TCR comes from a middle-aged man who had recovered from COVID-19. This CDR3 is CSVVVGLTDTQYF. CDR3 nucleotide sequence: TGCAGCGTTGTCGTGGGGCTCACAGATACGCAGTATTTT.